These 9 T cell receptor beta chains came from one sample sequenced in a study of blood T cells in healthy people across ages. PCR was performed a second time for about 7 to 11 cycles using a sample-barcoded 5' primer and a J-beta primer mix. From the 5' RACE reads, TCRdb called clonotypes with MiXCR, one entry per CDR3 protein. Of more than 550,000 distinct CDR3 sequences in the sample, over 20% are singletons; the top ten hold about 22%. The sample was blood. The receptors shown here come from a man in his 70s in good health.

There are many counts of this clonotype. This chain joins TRBV27 and TRBJ1-1, with TRBD1 matching over 10 bases. Trimming removed 3 bases from V and 5 bases from J; junction bases left unmatched: 6. Germline-derived CDR1 and CDR2 are MNHEY and SMNVEV (reference sequence). There are 15 residues in the CDR3. CDR3 amino acids: CASSFGTGVKTEAFF. The CDR3 DNA reads TGTGCCAGCAGTTTCGGGACAGGGGTTAAGACTGAAGCTTTCTTT.

The chain employs TRBV7-9 and TRBJ1-2, with a possible D match to TRBD1 (6 bases). Trimming shortened V by 5 bases and J by 8 bases, and 15 bases separated the two germline ends. The CDR3 is 13 residues long. Germline V gives CDR1 SEHNR, CDR2 FQNEAQ (reference sequence). The CDR3 DNA reads TGTGCCAGCAGCCCCCAGCAGGGGTGGGGCTACACCTTC. Translated: CASSPQQGWGYTF.

V and J are TRBV5-6 and TRBJ2-7; unclear D gene. Trimming left V 2 bases short and J 3 bases short, with 12 bases between. Germline V gene sequence: CDR1 SGHDT, CDR2 YYEEEE. The CDR3 spans 14 residues. CDR3 sequence (DNA): TGTGCCAGCAGCTTCCCGGACGGTCGCTACGAGCAGTACTTC. This translates into CASSFPDGRYEQYF.

This clonotype was recorded a few times. V usage is TRBV11-3 and J usage is TRBJ2-5; D gene unclear. The CDR3 consists of 13 residues. V shed 11 bases and J shed 3 bases, with 16 bases lying between them. Per germline, CDR1 SGHNT and CDR2 YENEEA. The DNA of the CDR3 is TGTGCCTCAAGCAAGGCTCAAGAAGAGACCCAGTACTTC. Residues: CASSKAQEETQYF.

The chain joins TRBV10-3 to TRBJ2-1; TRBD1 aligns across 8 bases. The ends lost 7 bases at V and 4 bases at J; junction bases unmatched: 18. CDR1 and CDR2 from the germline V gene are ENHRY and SYGVKD. The CDR3 sequence is 18 residues long. CDR3 in amino acids: CAINAILGQGKGYNEQFF. The CDR3 DNA follows: TGTGCCATCAACGCGATACTAGGACAGGGAAAAGGATACAATGAGCAGTTCTTC.

On this clonotype itself: The germline gene is not matched at one end of the junction; a read error may be the cause. This chain joins TRBV11-2 and TRBJ2-1; TRBD2 agrees at 7 bases. CDR1 and CDR2 from the germline V gene are SGHAT and FQNNGV. The CDR3 loop spans 13 amino acids. CDR3 protein: CASSYRDYYEQFF. The CDR3 nucleotides are TGTGCCAGCAGCTACCGGGACTACTATGAGCAGTTCTTC.

This clonotype was detected only a few times. Its ends do not fully match the called genes, so a read error is possible. The chain joins TRBV12-3 or TRBV12-4 to TRBJ1-4; D gene ambiguous. CDR3 length equals 15 residues. This chain's CDR3 is CASSSLGKANEKLVF. DNA for the CDR3: TGTGCCAGCAGTTCCCTGGGGAAGGCTAATGAAAAACTGGTTTTT.

This clonotype was seen repeatedly, ten times or more. V gene TRBV5-1 combines with J gene TRBJ2-3; TRBD1 aligns across 8 bases. CDR1 is SGHRS and CDR2 is YFSETQ in the germline V gene. V gave up 3 bases and J gave up 1 base; unmatched junction bases: 4. This CDR3 is built from 15 residues. The CDR3 DNA follows: TGCGCCAGCAGCTGGACAGGGTACGGCACAGATACGCAGTATTTT. Translating it yields CASSWTGYGTDTQYF.

The rearrangement links TRBV25-1 to TRBJ2-3, with D uncertain. The CDR3 is 17 amino acids. Germline-derived CDR1 and CDR2 are MGHDK and SYGVNS. V lost 5 bases and J lost 2, with 20 bases in between. The CDR3 nucleotides read TGTGCCAGCAGTTCCCACCCGTCAGAGACCTTCACAGATACGCAGTATTTT. It encodes CASSSHPSETFTDTQYF.